The next 28 T cell receptor beta chains were all read from a single sample in a study of Tregs in tolerant kidney transplant recipients. The nonmyeloablative bone marrow transplants came from related graft donors, with transient mixed chimerism. Libraries were prepared by immunoSEQ multiplex PCR; TCRdb keeps only in-frame clonotypes and omits some of them. In the table there are around 86,000 clones, over 75% of which are singletons. Sequenced material: CD4+ T cells from blood (PBMCs), taken 24 months after the transplant. Receptor source: a human patient who received a combined kidney and bone marrow transplant. The graft donor may account for some of the T cells.

The genes are TRBV4-2 and TRBJ1-4; 7 nucleotides line up with TRBD1. J gave up 4 bases and V 2 bases, and 7 bases lay outside the gene matches. From germline, CDR1 is LGHNA and CDR2 YNFKEQ. The CDR3 loop spans 16 amino acids. The CDR3 spells CASSQSLGQVNEKLFF. In nucleotides, the CDR3 is TGTGCCAGCAGCCAATCACTAGGACAGGTTAATGAAAAACTGTTTTTT.

This clone was seen just once. J is TRBJ1-3 and V is TRBV30; TRBD1 matches at 7 bases. There are 14 residues in the CDR3. Germline V gene lookup returns CDR1 GTSNPN and CDR2 SVGIG (reference sequence). Trimming at V came to 3 bases and at J to 4 bases, leaving 6 bases not matched to a gene. CDR3 sequence reads: CAWRTGVVGNTIYF. Here the CDR3 DNA reads TGTGCCTGGAGAACAGGGGTAGTAGGAAACACCATATATTTT.

The chain couples TRBV10-3 to TRBJ2-3; TRBD2 matches 10 bases. This CDR3 is 15 amino acids long. Losses at the gene ends were 10 bases for V and 5 bases for J; bases not matched to a gene: 12. Germline V gene sequence: CDR1 ENHRY, CDR2 SYGVKD. CDR3 in amino acids: CATRGASGRGDTQYF. The CDR3 nucleotides are TGTGCCACCCGAGGGGCTAGCGGGAGAGGAGATACGCAGTATTTT.

The chain joins TRBV30 to TRBJ2-4; TRBD2 agrees at 8 bases. Germline V lookup: CDR1 GTSNPN, CDR2 SVGIG (reference sequence). The CDR3 covers 13 residues. Trimming removed 5 bases from V and 7 bases from J; junction bases left unmatched: 7. CDR3 nucleotides: TGTGCCTGGGCCGGGGGGGGACGGAACATTCAGTACTTC. Its translation is CAWAGGGRNIQYF.

This chain links TRBV9 with TRBJ1-4; 7 positions match TRBD1. Germline values: CDR1 SGDLS, CDR2 YYNGEE. V was clipped by 4 bases and J by 8 bases; unmatched bases: 5. CDR3 length: 13 residues. DNA for the CDR3: TGTGCCAGCAGCCCTAGGACAGGAGAAAAACTGTTTTTT. Its translation is CASSPRTGEKLFF.

The chain links TRBV28 to TRBJ2-5; possible D gene TRBD1, 6 bases. V shed 6 bases and J shed 4 bases, with 9 bases lying between them. Germline V gene sequence: CDR1 MDHEN, CDR2 SYDVKM. The CDR3 contains 12 residues. Written as DNA, the CDR3 is TGTGCCAGCAGCCAAGGGGGAGAGACCCAGTACTTC. Translated, it gives CASSQGGETQYF.

The gene calls are TRBV7-6 and TRBJ2-5; TRBD1 aligns across 12 bases. This CDR3 contains 15 residues. The trim removed 4 bases at V and 5 bases at J, leaving 5 bases unmatched. The germline CDR1 and CDR2 sequences are SGHVS and FNYEAQ. In nucleotides, the CDR3 is TGTGCCAGCAGCTGGGACAGGGGGCCTTCGGAGACCCAGTACTTC. Protein product: CASSWDRGPSETQYF.

Written as DNA, the CDR3 is TGTGCCAGCAGCGGACCACAGGGGTTGGATGGCTACACCTTC. Amino acid sequence: CASSGPQGLDGYTF. This chain joins TRBV5-8 and TRBJ1-2; 7 bases are shared with TRBD1. The V gene's germline CDR1 is SGHTS and CDR2 YDEGEE. J lost 6 bases, V lost 4 bases, and 9 bases had no gene match. The CDR3 extends over 14 amino acids.

The chain couples TRBV2 to TRBJ2-3; TRBD2 aligns across 11 bases. The V gene end was trimmed by 6 bases and the J gene end by 9 bases; junction bases not matched to a gene: 14. This CDR3 has 16 amino acids. Germline loops: CDR1 SNHLY, CDR2 FYNNEI. The CDR3 sequence: CASRGGTSGMTGTQYF. CDR3 bases: TGTGCCAGCAGAGGAGGGACTAGCGGAATGACAGGGACGCAGTATTTT. Full variable domain (outside the CDR3, taken from reference TRBV2 and TRBJ2-3): EPEVTQTPSHQVTQMGQEVILRCVPISNHLYFYWYRQILGQKVEFLVSFYNNEISEKSEIFDDQFSVERPDGSNFTLKIRSTKLEDSAMYFCASRGGTSGMTGTQYFGPGTRLTVL.

This clone has just one count. The V call is TRBV5-1, the J call TRBJ2-1, with 12 positions matching TRBD2. This CDR3 spans 15 amino acids. With 7 bases clipped from V and 5 bases from J, the junction kept 7 bases outside the gene matches. From germline, CDR1 is SGHRS and CDR2 YFSETQ. The DNA of the CDR3 is TGCGCCAGCCAAAGACTAGCGGGAGTCGACAATGAGCAGTTCTTC. It yields the protein CASQRLAGVDNEQFF.

The chain employs TRBV28 and TRBJ1-2; D remains unclear. In germline, CDR1 is MDHEN, CDR2 SYDVKM. The V end was cut by 5 bases, the J end by 6 bases, with 16 bases between. The CDR3 is 14 residues long. CDR3 sequence reads: CASSPNTWRHGYTF. The DNA of the CDR3 is TGTGCCAGCAGTCCCAATACATGGAGGCATGGCTACACCTTC.

The sample holds a few counts of this clone. This sequence joins TRBV12-5 and TRBJ2-5; possibly TRBD1 for D (6 bases). The CDR3 has 15 residues. Deletions cut 1 base from V and 1 base from J, with 10 bases between. Germline V gene sequence: CDR1 LGHNT, CDR2 FRNRAP. The CDR3 sequence is CASGLGTGTQETQYF. The CDR3 DNA sequence: TGTGCTAGTGGTTTGGGAACAGGGACCCAAGAGACCCAGTACTTC.

This CDR3 reads CASSQGVPGNTIYF. In DNA, the CDR3 is TGTGCCAGCTCACAGGGGGTGCCTGGAAACACCATATATTTT. This chain joins TRBV18 and TRBJ1-3; tentatively, D is TRBD1 (6 bases). This CDR3 contains 14 residues. The germline gives CDR1 KGHSH, CDR2 LQKENI. V was pared by 4 bases and J by 2 bases, with 9 bases between.

V gene TRBV29-1 combines with J gene TRBJ2-1, with D tentatively TRBD1 (5 bases). The CDR3 extends over 15 amino acids. V was trimmed by 3 bases and J by 5 bases, leaving 17 bases between them. CDR1 SQVTM and CDR2 ANQGSEA come from the germline V gene. This CDR3 reads CSVEFPLGRNNEQFF. The CDR3 nucleotides are TGCAGCGTTGAGTTTCCGTTGGGGCGAAACAATGAGCAGTTCTTC.

The V gene is TRBV28, the J gene TRBJ1-2; possible D gene TRBD1, 5 bases. The CDR3 spans 17 residues. The germline V gene has CDR1 MDHEN and CDR2 SYDVKM. V was trimmed by 3 bases and J by 5 bases, leaving 22 bases between them. In DNA, the CDR3 is TGTGCCAGCAGTTTTGGGAGTCGGAGGGGCGCGAGGTATGGCTACACCTTC. It yields the protein CASSFGSRRGARYGYTF.

The gene calls are TRBV18 and TRBJ2-5, with D tentatively TRBD2 (6 bases). Trimming removed 2 bases from V and 3 bases from J, with 13 bases in between. Germline V gene data show CDR1 as KGHSH and CDR2 as LQKENI. The CDR3 extends over 15 amino acids. For the CDR3, the DNA is TGTGCCAGCTCACCAAGGGAGGCTTACGAAGAGACCCAGTACTTC. This translates into CASSPREAYEETQYF.

V usage is TRBV5-4 and J usage is TRBJ1-3; tentatively, D is TRBD1 (6 bases). This CDR3 has 19 residues. Looked up from germline, CDR1 is SGHNT and CDR2 is YYREEE (reference sequence). V was pared by 3 bases and J by 4 bases, with 26 bases between. CDR3 sequence: CASSSPGTSLLGKGNTIYF. In DNA form, the CDR3 reads TGTGCCAGCAGCTCCCCCGGGACATCACTTCTAGGGAAAGGAAACACCATATATTTT.

The chain recombines TRBV2 with TRBJ1-2; D may be TRBD1 (5 bases). The CDR3 has 13 residues. The V and J ends lost 5 bases and 4 bases respectively, with 11 bases between them. Per germline, CDR1 SNHLY and CDR2 FYNNEI. CDR3 sequence: CASSFRVGYGYTF. The CDR3, as DNA: TGTGCCAGCAGTTTCAGGGTGGGCTATGGCTACACCTTC.

This rearrangement joins TRBV7-2 to TRBJ2-7; D remains ambiguous. The germline V gene encodes CDR1 SGHTA and CDR2 FQGNSA. Trimming took off 5 bases at V and 7 bases at J, with 9 bases between the two ends. The CDR3 totals 11 residues. The CDR3 loop reads CASSPAGEQYF. For the CDR3, the DNA is TGTGCCAGCAGCCCTGCCGGTGAGCAGTACTTC.

The chain uses TRBV5-4 and TRBJ2-5; D not certain. The V and J ends lost 7 bases and 2 bases respectively, with 12 bases between them. The CDR3 extends over 13 amino acids. Germline CDR1 reads SGHNT; CDR2 reads YYREEE (reference sequence). The CDR3 region is CASSVGSQETQYF. The CDR3 DNA is TGTGCCAGCTCCGTGGGCAGTCAAGAGACCCAGTACTTC.

The J gene is TRBJ2-7, the V gene TRBV5-1; TRBD2 agrees at 10 bases. V lost 4 bases to trimming and J lost 5 bases; unmatched junction nucleotides: 6. The CDR3 covers 14 residues. Per the germline V gene, CDR1 is SGHRS and CDR2 is YFSETQ. The CDR3, as DNA: TGCGCCAGCAGCATGACCGGGACTAGCGACGAGCAGTACTTC. Amino acids: CASSMTGTSDEQYF. Full variable domain (remainder filled in from reference TRBV5-1 and TRBJ2-7): KAGVTQTPRYLIKTRGQQVTLSCSPISGHRSVSWYQQTPGQGLQFLFEYFSETQRNKGNFPGRFSGRQFSNSRSEMNVSTLELGDSALYLCASSMTGTSDEQYFGPGTRLTVT.

The chain carries TRBV7-2 and TRBJ2-7, with TRBD2 as a possible D gene (7 bases). Trimming shortened V by 5 bases and J by 1 base, and 15 bases separated the two germline ends. The CDR3 spans 15 residues. Germline V gives CDR1 SGHTA, CDR2 FQGNSA. The CDR3 DNA sequence: TGTGCCAGCAGCCTAAAGGGGGAGGGTTCCTACGAGCAGTACTTC. This gives the protein CASSLKGEGSYEQYF.

V is TRBV15 and J is TRBJ1-2; TRBD1 agrees at 8 bases. This CDR3 comprises 14 residues. CDR1 and CDR2 from the germline V gene are LNHNV and YYDKDF (reference sequence). J lost 3 bases, V lost 9 bases, and 9 bases had no gene match. Here the CDR3 DNA reads TGTGCCACTCGTCCCGGGACAGGCTACTATGGCTACACCTTC. As protein: CATRPGTGYYGYTF.

There are a few counts of this clone. The rearrangement links TRBV10-3 to TRBJ1-3, with unresolved D. The CDR3 is made up of 13 amino acids. Germline V gene data show CDR1 as ENHRY and CDR2 as SYGVKD. Deletions cut 11 bases from V and 3 bases from J, with 14 bases between. This CDR3 reads CAVHKNSGNTIYF. In nucleotides, the CDR3 is TGTGCCGTCCACAAAAACAGTGGAAACACCATATATTTT.

The genes are TRBV14 and TRBJ2-1; 10 bases align to TRBD2. V was clipped by 1 base and J by 8 bases; unmatched bases: 11. The CDR3 has 17 amino acids. CDR1 and CDR2 (germline): SGHDN, FVKESK. The CDR3 sequence is CASSQVWASGRADEQFF. In DNA form, the CDR3 reads TGTGCCAGCAGCCAAGTCTGGGCCAGCGGGAGGGCCGATGAGCAGTTCTTC.

This clone was observed a single time. The chain links TRBV4-1 to TRBJ2-7; a possible D gene is TRBD1 (5 bases). V gave up 2 bases and J gave up 1 base, with 24 bases separating them. Germline assignment: CDR1 MGHRA and CDR2 YSYEKL. CDR3 size: 19 residues. This CDR3 is CASSQLHSRQSKKSYEQYF. The CDR3 region has the DNA TGCGCCAGCAGCCAACTACACTCGAGACAGTCCAAAAAGTCCTACGAGCAGTACTTC.

This clone was observed once. One end of the junction fails to match germline, which may point to a read error. The sample contains more than one DNA sequence encoding this CDR3. This chain uses TRBV28 with TRBJ1-6; D gene unclear. CDR1 is MDHEN and CDR2 is SYDVKM in the germline V gene. There are 14 residues in the CDR3. Here the CDR3 reads CASSLGQNNSPLHF. In nucleotides, the CDR3 is TGTGCCAGCAGTTTAGGGCAGAATAATTCCCCCCTCCACTTT.

This chain uses TRBV30 with TRBJ2-7; 10 positions agree with TRBD2. The CDR3 runs 17 residues. Trimming took 0 bases from V and 4 from J; bases not matched to a gene: 12. Germline values: CDR1 GTSNPN, CDR2 SVGIG (reference sequence). CDR3 in DNA: TGTGCCTGGAGTGTACGGCTAGCGGGGGACTCTAAATACGAGCAGTACTTC. Protein product: CAWSVRLAGDSKYEQYF.